Listed here are 2 T cell receptor beta chains from one sample, sequenced in a study of blood T cell repertoires in COVID-19. Produced via immunoSEQ multiplex PCR; TCRdb's table is partial and in-frame only. The data show about 10,000 clones, 75% to 95% seen once. Source material: peripheral blood. Every receptor here comes from a woman in her forties or fifties with active COVID-19.

V gene TRBV19 combines with J gene TRBJ2-5, with unresolved D. The CDR3 length is 13 residues. Germline CDR1 reads LNHDA; CDR2 reads SQIVND (reference sequence). V was cut by 4 bases and J by 5 bases, with 11 bases left in between. The CDR3 bases are TGTGCCAGTAGTAGGTTCCCCGGGGAGACCCAGTACTTC. This gives the protein CASSRFPGETQYF.

V usage is TRBV25-1 and J usage is TRBJ1-6; the D gene is possibly TRBD1 (6 bases). Germline lookup yields CDR1 MGHDK and CDR2 SYGVNS. V was cut by 2 bases and J by 8 bases, with 10 bases left in between. The CDR3 extends over 14 amino acids. As DNA, the CDR3 is TGTGCCAGCAGTGAAGGGGGCGTGTATTCACCCCTCCACTTT. Translation gives CASSEGGVYSPLHF.